Each of the 10 T cell receptor beta chains below was sequenced from the same sample in a study of graft-versus-host responses after intestinal transplantation. Only in-frame clones appear in the TCRdb table, and some are missing; sequencing was by immunoSEQ multiplex PCR. The table lists approximately 77,000 clones, 85% to 90% of them singletons. Their antigen targets remain unknown. The sample here was unstimulated CD4+ T cells sorted from spleen or lymph node cells, taken before intestinal transplant. The receptors here all came from a human donor who received an intestinal transplant.

The rearrangement uses TRBV12-2 and TRBJ2-7; the table calls TRBD2, which could not be checked here. TRBV12-2 is labeled a pseudogene. This CDR3 spans 10 amino acids. In DNA, the CDR3 is TGTGCAAGTCGCTTAGCTCGCGAGTACTTC. Its protein is CASRLAREYF.

V is TRBV6-1 and J is TRBJ2-3, with 9 bases aligning to TRBD1. V shed 6 bases, J shed 4 bases, and the junction held 5 bases outside the gene matches. Germline V gene data show CDR1 as MNHNS and CDR2 as SASEGT. The CDR3 contains 14 residues. CDR3 bases: TGTGCCAGCAGAACAGGGGGCGTCGCAGATACGCAGTATTTT. It codes for CASRTGGVADTQYF.

The chain employs TRBV5-1 and TRBJ1-2, with 7 bases that match TRBD1. J lost 6 bases, V lost 5 bases, and 7 bases had no gene match. The CDR3 totals 13 residues. Germline V gene sequence: CDR1 SGHRS, CDR2 YFSETQ. The CDR3 bases are TGCGCCAGCAGAAACGGACAGGCCAATGGCTACACCTTC. It codes for CASRNGQANGYTF.

The chain has TRBV5-1 and TRBJ1-1; no clear D. CDR3 length: 16 residues. Per germline, CDR1 SGHRS and CDR2 YFSETQ. Trimming left V 0 bases short and J 3 bases short, with 15 bases between. This chain's CDR3 is CASSLDGRGFYTEAFF. The DNA for the CDR3 is TGCGCCAGCAGCTTGGACGGGAGAGGGTTTTACACTGAAGCTTTCTTT.

V gene TRBV30 combines with J gene TRBJ2-7, with TRBD1 as a possible D gene (6 bases). Germline CDR1 is GTSNPN and CDR2 is SVGIG (reference sequence). V lost 7 bases and J 0 bases, leaving 10 bases between the germline ends. The CDR3 consists of 12 residues. DNA for the CDR3: TGTGCCTACCGGGACATCTCCTACGAGCAGTACTTC. It is translated as CAYRDISYEQYF.

The rearrangement links TRBV18 to TRBJ2-5; TRBD1 is a possible D gene (6 bases). In germline, CDR1 is KGHSH, CDR2 LQKENI. The CDR3 has 13 residues. V was cut by 7 bases and J by 1 base, with 10 bases left in between. CDR3 sequence (DNA): TGTGCCAGCTTACAGGGAATCCAAGAGACCCAGTACTTC. Translating it yields CASLQGIQETQYF. The full variable domain, its missing parts supplied by reference TRBV18 and TRBJ2-5, is NAGVMQNPRHLVRRRGQEARLRCSPMKGHSHVYWYRQLPEEGLKFMVYLQKENIIDESGMPKERFSAEFPKEGPSILRIQQVVRGDSAAYFCASLQGIQETQYFGPGTRLLVL.

The V call is TRBV25-1, the J call TRBJ1-1, with D uncertain. The CDR3 is 11 residues long. In germline, CDR1 is MGHDK, CDR2 SYGVNS. Trimming removed 8 bases at V and 0 bases at J, with 4 bases between. The CDR3 reads CASLLNTEAFF. CDR3 sequence (DNA): TGTGCCAGCCTTTTGAACACTGAAGCTTTCTTT. Combining the CDR3 with reference TRBV25-1 and TRBJ1-1 gives the whole variable domain EADIYQTPRYLVIGTGKKITLECSQTMGHDKMYWYQQDPGMELHLIHYSYGVNSTEKGDLSSESTVSRIRTEHFPLTLESARPSHTSQYLCASLLNTEAFFGQGTRLTVV.

This clone was seen a single time. The chain has TRBV6-6 and TRBJ1-4; D is uncertain. Per germline, CDR1 MNHNY and CDR2 SVGAGI (reference sequence). The CDR3 is made up of 14 amino acids. V lost 5 bases to trimming and J lost 0 bases, with 7 bases between them. The CDR3 protein is CASSRAATNEKLFF. The CDR3 DNA is TGTGCCAGCAGTCGTGCGGCAACTAATGAAAAACTGTTTTTT.

The chain couples TRBV6-1 to TRBJ2-1, with D tentatively TRBD2 (5 bases). The CDR3 consists of 14 residues. The germline CDR1 and CDR2 sequences are MNHNS and SASEGT. Trimming left V 2 bases short and J 6 bases short, with 11 bases between. The CDR3 DNA reads TGTGCCAGCAGTGAAAATTCGGGATCCAATGAGCAGTTCTTC. It specifies CASSENSGSNEQFF.

The chain is built from TRBV4-2 and TRBJ1-5, with a weak D call TRBD1 (6 bases). V lost 1 base, J lost 5 bases, and 12 bases lay in between. The germline CDR1 and CDR2 sequences are LGHNA and YNFKEQ. The CDR3 contains 15 residues. The CDR3 region is CASSQVWDIDQPQHF. The CDR3 nucleotides read TGTGCCAGCAGCCAAGTCTGGGACATAGATCAGCCCCAGCATTTT.